A single sample gave rise to the 5 T cell receptor beta chains below, sequenced in a study of blood T cell repertoires in COVID-19. The data were produced by immunoSEQ multiplex PCR, yet TCRdb's version contains in-frame clones alone and is incomplete. The table includes some 140,000 clones, about 76% detected once. The sequenced sample was peripheral blood. The receptors were sampled from a man aged 80 or over with acute or convalescent COVID-19.

The V call is TRBV5-1, the J call TRBJ2-2; weak D call: TRBD2 (6 bases). The germline V gene encodes CDR1 SGHRS and CDR2 YFSETQ. The CDR3 totals 15 residues. V gave up 2 bases and J gave up 4 bases, with 12 bases separating them. CDR3 in DNA: TGCGCCAGCAGCTTAGCCGGGGGAAGCACCGGGGAGCTGTTTTTT. This translates into CASSLAGGSTGELFF.

The chain carries TRBV15 and TRBJ1-2, with D perhaps TRBD1 (5 bases). CDR3 length: 13 residues. Germline V lookup: CDR1 LNHNV, CDR2 YYDKDF (reference sequence). With 1 base removed from V and 5 bases from J, the gap between germline ends came to 8 bases. Written as DNA, the CDR3 is TGTGCCACCAGCAGAGTGCCAGGGTATGGCTACACCTTC. Translation: CATSRVPGYGYTF.

The rearrangement joins TRBV4-1 to TRBJ2-2, with 10 bases that match TRBD1. CDR1 MGHRA and CDR2 YSYEKL come from the germline V gene. CDR3 length: 19 residues. Trimming at V came to 1 base and at J to 6 bases, leaving 14 bases not matched to a gene. This CDR3 reads CASSQGVLRRQGASGELFF. The CDR3 DNA sequence: TGCGCCAGCAGCCAAGGTGTCCTGCGGCGACAGGGGGCCTCCGGGGAGCTGTTTTTT.

The V and J genes are TRBV4-1 and TRBJ2-3, with 8 bases fitting TRBD1. The CDR3 consists of 14 residues. The V segment lost 4 bases and the J segment 4 bases; nucleotides outside the gene matches: 4. Germline loops: CDR1 MGHRA, CDR2 YSYEKL. The CDR3 is CASSLRQGPDTQYF. CDR3 DNA: TGCGCCAGCAGCCTCCGACAGGGGCCAGATACGCAGTATTTT.

The V and J genes are TRBV7-9 and TRBJ1-2, with D possibly being TRBD1 (6 bases). This CDR3 spans 15 amino acids. Germline-derived CDR1 and CDR2 are SEHNR and FQNEAQ (reference sequence). Trimming took 3 bases from V and 0 from J, leaving 11 bases between them. In nucleotides, the CDR3 is TGTGCCAGCAGCTTCCTGGACAGATCTAACTATGGCTACACCTTC. Amino acid sequence: CASSFLDRSNYGYTF.